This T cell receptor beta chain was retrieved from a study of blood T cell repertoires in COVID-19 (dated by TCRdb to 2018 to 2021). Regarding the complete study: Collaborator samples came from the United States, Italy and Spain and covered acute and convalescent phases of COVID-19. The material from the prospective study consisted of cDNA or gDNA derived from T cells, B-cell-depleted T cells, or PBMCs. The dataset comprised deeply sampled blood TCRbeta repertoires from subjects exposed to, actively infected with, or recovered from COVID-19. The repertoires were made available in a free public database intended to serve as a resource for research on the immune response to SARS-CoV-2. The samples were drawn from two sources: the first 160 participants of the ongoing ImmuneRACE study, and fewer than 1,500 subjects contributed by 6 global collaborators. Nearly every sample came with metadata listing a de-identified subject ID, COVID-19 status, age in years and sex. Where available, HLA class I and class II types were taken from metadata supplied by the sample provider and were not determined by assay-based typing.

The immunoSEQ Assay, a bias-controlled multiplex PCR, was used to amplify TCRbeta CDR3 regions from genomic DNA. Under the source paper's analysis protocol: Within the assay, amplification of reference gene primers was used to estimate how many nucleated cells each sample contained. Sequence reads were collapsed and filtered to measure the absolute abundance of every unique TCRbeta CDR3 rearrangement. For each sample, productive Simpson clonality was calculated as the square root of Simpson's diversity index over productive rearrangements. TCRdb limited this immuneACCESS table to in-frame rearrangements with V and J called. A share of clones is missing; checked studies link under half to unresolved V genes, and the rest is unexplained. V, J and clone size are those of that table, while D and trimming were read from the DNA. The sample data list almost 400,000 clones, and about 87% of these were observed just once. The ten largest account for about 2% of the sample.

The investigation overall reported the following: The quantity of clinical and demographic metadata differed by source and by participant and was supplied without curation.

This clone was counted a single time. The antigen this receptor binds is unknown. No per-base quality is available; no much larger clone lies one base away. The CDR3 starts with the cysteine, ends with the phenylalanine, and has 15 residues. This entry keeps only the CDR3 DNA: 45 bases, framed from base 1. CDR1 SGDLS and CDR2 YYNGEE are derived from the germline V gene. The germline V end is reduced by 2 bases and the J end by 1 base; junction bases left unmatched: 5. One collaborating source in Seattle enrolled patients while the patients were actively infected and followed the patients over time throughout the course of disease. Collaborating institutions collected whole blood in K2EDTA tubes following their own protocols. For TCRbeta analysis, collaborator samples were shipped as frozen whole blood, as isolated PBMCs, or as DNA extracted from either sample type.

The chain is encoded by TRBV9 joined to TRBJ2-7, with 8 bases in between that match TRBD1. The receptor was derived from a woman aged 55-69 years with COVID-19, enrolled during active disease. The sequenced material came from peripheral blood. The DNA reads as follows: TGTGCCAGCAGCGTCGACAGGGGTGGGTCCTACGAGCAGTACTTC. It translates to CASSVDRGGSYEQYF.